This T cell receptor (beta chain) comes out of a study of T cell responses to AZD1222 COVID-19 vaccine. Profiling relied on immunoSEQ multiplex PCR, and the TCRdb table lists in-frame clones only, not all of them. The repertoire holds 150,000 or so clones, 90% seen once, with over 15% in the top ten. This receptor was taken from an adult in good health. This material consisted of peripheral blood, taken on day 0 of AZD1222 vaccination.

The CDR3 nucleotides are TGCGCCAGCAGCTTCGATAGCGGGTACGGAAACACCATATATTTT. It translates to CASSFDSGYGNTIYF. The chain uses TRBV5-1 and TRBJ1-3, with D hard to call. V dropped 2 bases and J dropped 4 bases, with 13 bases sitting between them. The CDR3 extends over 15 amino acids. The V gene's germline CDR1 is SGHRS and CDR2 YFSETQ.